One sample yielded the 13 T cell receptor beta chains listed below, sequenced in a study of T cell responses to AZD1222 COVID-19 vaccine. Assay used: immunoSEQ multiplex PCR; TCRdb lists only in-frame clones, some missing. The data show approximately 160,000 clones, around 90% seen once. Sequences were derived from peripheral blood, sampled 28 days after the second AZD1222 dose. The source of these receptors is an adult who received the AZD1222 COVID-19 vaccine.

This chain uses TRBV4-1 with TRBJ1-6; no firm D call. Germline V gives CDR1 MGHRA, CDR2 YSYEKL. Trimming took off 0 bases at V and 6 bases at J, with 15 bases between the two ends. The CDR3 has 17 amino acids. CDR3 nucleotides: TGCGCCAGCAGCCAAGACAGGACGGACTTCCTTAATTCACCCCTCCACTTT. Translated, it gives CASSQDRTDFLNSPLHF.

The chain recombines TRBV27 with TRBJ1-5; 10 positions agree with TRBD1. Germline V gives CDR1 MNHEY, CDR2 SMNVEV (reference sequence). The CDR3 consists of 15 residues. With V trimmed by 4 bases and J by 6 bases, 6 bases remained unmatched. As DNA, the CDR3 is TGTGCCAGCAGTTCAGGGACAGGGGTGGGTCAGCCCCAGCATTTT. Residues: CASSSGTGVGQPQHF.

The chain recombines TRBV5-1 with TRBJ1-3; 10 bases map to TRBD1. The CDR3 is 16 amino acids. V shed 4 bases and J 2 bases; nucleotides not matched to a gene: 6. CDR1 and CDR2 (germline): SGHRS, YFSETQ. The CDR3 spells CASSPRDRGTGNTIYF. The CDR3 bases are TGCGCCAGCAGCCCCAGGGACAGGGGCACTGGAAACACCATATATTTT.

This chain uses TRBV18 with TRBJ1-2; D gene unclear. V dropped 3 bases and J dropped 0 bases, with 11 bases sitting between them. Germline V lookup: CDR1 KGHSH, CDR2 LQKENI. The CDR3 loop spans 15 amino acids. For the CDR3, the DNA is TGTGCCAGCTCACCCTCGGGCCCCTCTAACTATGGCTACACCTTC. Translated: CASSPSGPSNYGYTF.

V is TRBV18 and J is TRBJ2-7; possibly TRBD1 for D (5 bases). Germline-derived CDR1 and CDR2 are KGHSH and LQKENI. The CDR3 has 14 amino acids. Trimming removed 0 bases from V and 7 bases from J, with 13 bases in between. The chain's CDR3 is CASSPPETVGEQYF. CDR3 nucleotides: TGTGCCAGCTCACCACCGGAGACAGTTGGAGAGCAGTACTTC.

The CDR3 region has the DNA TGTGCCAGCAGTTACTCAGGGCAGGGGAATTCACCCCTCCACTTT. This gives the protein CASSYSGQGNSPLHF. The V gene is TRBV6-5, the J gene TRBJ1-6; TRBD1 might be the D (6 bases). Trimming cost V 0 bases and J 7 bases, with 10 bases left between them. This CDR3 region has 15 residues. CDR1 and CDR2 (germline): MNHEY, SVGAGI.

The chain links TRBV19 to TRBJ1-2; tentatively, D is TRBD1 (5 bases). This CDR3 is 15 amino acids long. Per the germline V gene, CDR1 is LNHDA and CDR2 is SQIVND (reference sequence). V was cut by 3 bases and J by 5 bases, with 16 bases left in between. The DNA for the CDR3 is TGTGCCAGTAGTATTTCAGGGACGGCCGTTTATGGCTACACCTTC. This translates into CASSISGTAVYGYTF.

The V and J genes are TRBV6-5 and TRBJ1-4; D not certain. Trimming took 6 bases from V and 1 from J, leaving 9 bases between them. From germline, CDR1 is MNHEY and CDR2 SVGAGI. There are 14 residues in the CDR3. CDR3 nucleotides: TGTGCCAGCAGCCCAAGTGGAACTAATGAAAAACTGTTTTTT. It is translated as CASSPSGTNEKLFF.

This chain connects TRBV5-8 to TRBJ2-1; D ambiguous. CDR1 is SGHTS, CDR2 YDEGEE, per germline. CDR3 size: 14 residues. With 0 bases removed from V and 8 bases from J, the gap between germline ends came to 12 bases. Here the CDR3 reads CASSLGSRDDEQFF. In DNA, the CDR3 is TGTGCCAGCAGCTTGGGCAGTAGGGATGATGAGCAGTTCTTC. The full variable domain, rest sourced from reference TRBV5-8 and TRBJ2-1, is EAGVTQSPTHLIKTRGQQATLRCSPISGHTSVYWYQQALGLGLQFLLWYDEGEERNRGNFPPRFSGRQFPNYSSELNVNALELEDSALYLCASSLGSRDDEQFFGPGTRLTVL.

V gene TRBV7-9 combines with J gene TRBJ1-6; 7 bases line up with TRBD1. Germline assignment: CDR1 SEHNR and CDR2 FQNEAQ (reference sequence). The CDR3 spans 13 residues. The ends lost 4 bases at V and 7 bases at J; junction bases unmatched: 1. CDR3 DNA: TGTGCCAGCAGCTCACAGGGGAATTCACCCCTCCACTTT. Translation gives CASSSQGNSPLHF.

J is TRBJ2-7 and V is TRBV6-6, with D perhaps given as TRBD1 or TRBD2 (5 bases each). The V gene's germline CDR1 is MNHNY and CDR2 SVGAGI (reference sequence). With 8 bases removed from V and 4 bases from J, the gap between germline ends came to 9 bases. The CDR3 sequence is 11 residues long. This CDR3 reads CASQWGYEQYF. Here the CDR3 DNA reads TGTGCCAGCCAGTGGGGGTACGAGCAGTACTTC.

The CDR3 protein is CASLFGPGYTGELFF. The CDR3 region has the DNA TGTGCCAGCTTGTTTGGACCGGGGTACACCGGGGAGCTGTTTTTT. The rearrangement links TRBV2 to TRBJ2-2, with a weak D call TRBD2 (5 bases). Trimming shortened V by 8 bases and J by 3 bases, and 16 bases separated the two germline ends. The CDR3 totals 15 residues. Germline loops: CDR1 SNHLY, CDR2 FYNNEI.

The chain recombines TRBV5-6 with TRBJ1-1; no reliable D call. Trimming stripped 1 base from V and 4 bases from J, with 14 bases between. Germline loops: CDR1 SGHDT, CDR2 YYEEEE. CDR3 length: 15 amino acids. The CDR3 reads CASSLLRGLATEAFF. The DNA of the CDR3 is TGTGCCAGCAGCTTGTTACGGGGTCTTGCCACTGAAGCTTTCTTT.